This entry lists 5 T cell receptor beta chains sequenced from one sample in a study of blood T cells in healthy people across ages. It was with a sample-barcoded 5' primer and a J-beta primer mix that a second PCR of about 6 to 12 cycles was run. TCRdb called the 5' RACE reads again in MiXCR, with one record for every CDR3 protein. The sample includes 450,000 to 700,000 distinct CDR3 sequences, 25% to 30% of them seen just once. The sequenced material came from blood. The receptor source for this set is a woman aged 70-85 years in good health.

The chain combines TRBV5-4 with TRBJ2-4; D is perhaps TRBD1 or TRBD2 (6 bases each). Deletions cut 4 bases from V and 8 bases from J, with 16 bases between. There are 14 residues in the CDR3. CDR1 and CDR2 from the germline V gene are SGHNT and YYREEE (reference sequence). CDR3 DNA sequence: TGTGCCAGCAGCCCCTACCGGGGGCAAGACATTCAGTACTTC. Translation gives CASSPYRGQDIQYF.

The chain is built from TRBV20-1 and TRBJ2-1, with a weak D call TRBD2 (6 bases). Per germline, CDR1 DFQATT and CDR2 SNEGSKA (reference sequence). The CDR3 runs to 14 residues. Trimming removed 6 bases at V and 0 bases at J, with 12 bases between. The CDR3 loop is CSARLGGSYNEQFF. The CDR3 region has the DNA TGCAGTGCCCGGCTGGGGGGCTCCTACAATGAGCAGTTCTTC.

This clonotype was observed at least ten times. The chain combines TRBV20-1 with TRBJ2-3; D is possibly TRBD1 (6 bases). Germline-derived CDR1 and CDR2 are DFQATT and SNEGSKA (reference sequence). CDR3 length: 13 amino acids. V shed 1 base and J shed 6 bases, with 11 bases lying between them. The CDR3 sequence is CSARAQGTDTQYF. CDR3 DNA: TGCAGTGCTAGAGCGCAGGGGACGGATACGCAGTATTTT.

The chain is built from TRBV5-1 and TRBJ2-1; 10 bases map to TRBD2. Germline V gene lookup returns CDR1 SGHRS and CDR2 YFSETQ. The CDR3 has 15 amino acids. After removal of 1 base from V and 9 bases from J, the junction contained 7 bases not matched to a gene. The CDR3 loop is CASSLLASGGFEQFF. The CDR3 DNA reads TGCGCCAGCAGCTTGTTGGCTAGCGGGGGTTTTGAGCAGTTCTTC.

This clonotype was counted between two and nine times. V usage is TRBV11-2 and J usage is TRBJ1-4; 9 bases match TRBD1. From germline, CDR1 is SGHAT and CDR2 FQNNGV. The CDR3 extends over 16 amino acids. The V gene end was trimmed by 1 base and the J gene end by 7 bases; junction bases not matched to a gene: 7. The CDR3 spells CASSLAMGQGGEKLFF. CDR3 bases: TGTGCCAGCAGCTTAGCCATGGGACAGGGCGGTGAAAAACTGTTTTTT.